These T cell receptor beta chains were read from a single sample in a study of blood T cell repertoires in COVID-19. The method was immunoSEQ multiplex PCR; TCRdb's version includes in-frame clones alone and lacks a portion of them. The sample carries roughly 40,000 clones, about 85% recorded once. What was sequenced was peripheral blood. These TCRs come from a human donor in a cohort sampled during active COVID-19. The CDR3 runs from the conserved cysteine through the conserved F or W. Fields, in order: V gene, clone size, D gene, CDR3 protein. D genes are given only for firm matches. Expanded clones are given a class, and other clones once, few, many or no size at all.

TRBV7-2,.,.,CASSYDIPALEQYF
TRBV5-8,.,.,CASSLQAGWTGELFF
TRBV19,.,.,CASTQIPQGNQPQHF
TRBV4-2,once,.,CASSQDFRQSNTEAFF
TRBV3-1/TRBV3-2,.,TRBD2,CASSPLTASGGFTDTQYF
TRBV3-1/TRBV3-2,.,TRBD1,CASSQHPGGAVDGYTF
TRBV11-2,.,TRBD1,CASSLGPGQVFTDTQYF
TRBV19,.,.,CASSIAGGGGNQETQYF
TRBV29-1,.,.,CSVALGVTGELFF
TRBV3-1/TRBV3-2,once,.,CASSQDEAVVRYF
TRBV9,once,TRBD1,CASSAGQGANYGYTF